The TCR beta chain under discussion was sequenced for a study of blood T cell repertoires in COVID-19. Across the whole study: From T cells, B-cell-depleted T cells, or PBMCs came the material, which was cDNA or gDNA.

The repertoire was sequenced with immunoSEQ multiplex PCR; TCRdb's copy has only in-frame clones and lacks some. The sample yields about 100,000 clones, under 90% seen once. CDR3 length: 16 residues. The germline V gene encodes CDR1 WSHSY and CDR2 SAAADI. V trimming: 1 base; J trimming: 4 bases; junction bases outside the gene matches: 3. The rearrangement links TRBV10-2 to TRBJ1-5, with 11 bases matching TRBD1. This receptor was identified in a human donor in a cohort sampled during active COVID-19. Sample: peripheral blood. This chain's CDR3 is CASSEWTGGRNQPQHF. The CDR3 region has the DNA TGCGCCAGCAGTGAGTGGACAGGGGGCAGGAATCAGCCCCAGCATTTT.